A single sample is the source of the 28 T cell receptor beta chains below, sequenced in a study of T cell clonality in common variable immunodeficiency. Study-level findings and limits: Reportedly, TCR beta sequences from common variable immunodeficiency showed fewer deletions and N-nucleotide insertions.

Their antigen targets remain unknown. The table came from immunoSEQ multiplex PCR; TCRdb's copy has only in-frame clones and leaves some out. The sample contains 25,000 to 35,000 clones, none of them singletons. Material for sequencing was peripheral blood mononuclear cells. All receptors derive from a human donor with common variable immunodeficiency.

Concerning this clone itself: Read sequence stops 3 residues before the CDR3 end, and the germline J gene provides the missing end. This chain links TRBV7-9 with TRBJ2-3; D might be TRBD2 (6 bases). The CDR3 contains 14 residues. Looked up from germline, CDR1 is SEHNR and CDR2 is FQNEAQ (reference sequence). The germline V and J ends were trimmed by 5 bases and 5 bases, with 14 bases remaining between them. CDR3 amino acids: CASSPNSGEDTQYF. The part of the CDR3 DNA that was read is TGTGCCAGCAGCCCAAATTCGGGGGAAGATACG. Based on the CDR3 plus reference TRBV7-9 and TRBJ2-3, the full variable domain is DTGVSQNPRHKITKRGQNVTFRCDPISEHNRLYWYRQTLGQGPEFLTYFQNEAQLEKSRLLSDRFSAERPKGSFSTLEIQRTEQGDSAMYLCASSPNSGEDTQYFGPGTRLTVL.

There are many counts of this clone. The read ends 3 residues before the CDR3 terminus; that terminus is restored from the germline J gene. This sequence joins TRBV7-2 and TRBJ2-3, with TRBD2 as a possible D gene (5 bases). Germline V CDR1 and CDR2: SGHTA, FQGNSA. V lost 0 bases to trimming and J lost 6 bases, with 16 bases between them. The CDR3 covers 16 residues. CDR3 in amino acids: CASSLATGLWVDTQYF. The CDR3 bases that were read are TGTGCCAGCAGCTTAGCGACCGGACTCTGGGTTGATACG.

In its sample, this clone was seen many times. The read ends 3 residues early relative to the CDR3; the germline J gene fills the gap. The chain recombines TRBV29-1 with TRBJ1-2, with TRBD1 as a possible D gene (5 bases). The ends were cut back, 5 bases at V and 4 bases at J, with 14 bases in the middle. CDR3 size: 13 residues. From germline, CDR1 is SQVTM and CDR2 ANQGSEA. The part of the CDR3 DNA that was read is TGCAGCGTTCGAGACCAGGGTTCCTATGGC. This translates into CSVRDQGSYG. The whole CDR3 sequence is CSVRDQGSYGYTF.

This clone was found a few times. Read sequence stops 3 residues before the CDR3 end, and the germline J gene provides the missing end. The rearrangement uses TRBV6-4 and TRBJ1-6, with TRBD1 as a possible D gene (5 bases). Germline-derived CDR1 and CDR2 are MRHNA and SNTAGT. The CDR3 has 13 residues. V lost 4 bases, J lost 6 bases, and 7 bases lay in between. CDR3 loop: CASSGDSNSPLHF. The CDR3 bases that were read are TGTGCCAGCAGTGGAGACAGTAATTCACCC.

This clone was recorded at least ten times. The CDR3 extends 3 residues past the end of the read, so its final part is completed from the germline J gene. J is TRBJ1-6 and V is TRBV7-9; D not resolved. The ends were cut back, 0 bases at V and 5 bases at J, with 5 bases in the middle. CDR1 is SEHNR and CDR2 is FQNEAQ in the germline V gene (reference sequence). This CDR3 comprises 14 residues. The CDR3 sequence: CASSLAPNNSPLHF. The CDR3 DNA, read in part, is TGTGCCAGCAGCTTAGCCCCAAATAATTCACCC.

This clone counts as medium-sized. The read ends 3 residues shy of where the CDR3 ends; the end is completed using the germline J gene. V usage is TRBV4-1 and J usage is TRBJ2-1; D possibly corresponds to TRBD1 (5 bases). Germline loops: CDR1 MGHRA, CDR2 YSYEKL. Trimming cost V 0 bases and J 7 bases, with 13 bases left between them. The CDR3 runs 15 residues. CDR3 bases read: TGCGCCAGCAGCCAAGACCCGGCAGGGTTGAATGAG. This translates into CASSQDPAGLNE. The full CDR3 reads CASSQDPAGLNEQFF.

This clone was seen only a few times. The CDR3 extends 3 residues past the end of the read, so its final part is completed from the germline J gene. V usage is TRBV5-6 and J usage is TRBJ2-7; 7 nucleotides line up with TRBD2. The CDR3 has 14 amino acids. J gave up 0 bases and V 0 bases, and 0 bases lay outside the gene matches. Per the germline V gene, CDR1 is SGHDT and CDR2 is YYEEEE. The CDR3 DNA, read in part, is TGTGCCAGCAGCTTGGGGACTAGCTCCTACGAG. It yields the protein CASSLGTSSYE. The full CDR3 sequence reads CASSLGTSSYEQYF.

This clone was counted many times. The CDR3 goes on 3 residues after the read ends, and that part is filled in from the germline J gene. The chain uses TRBV2 and TRBJ2-2, with a weak D call TRBD1 (6 bases). V was trimmed by 7 bases and J by 4 bases, leaving 13 bases between them. The germline V gene has CDR1 SNHLY and CDR2 FYNNEI. This CDR3 has 14 residues. The CDR3 here is CASTGRGGTGELFF. The covered CDR3 bases are TGTGCCAGCACGGGCCGAGGGGGCACCGGGGAG.

The table lists this clone with many counts. The read is 3 residues too short to cover the CDR3 end, so that end is filled in from the germline J gene. This rearrangement joins TRBV29-1 to TRBJ2-1; 7 positions agree with TRBD1. V lost 6 bases and J lost 0; bases outside the gene matches: 11. The CDR3 sequence is 16 residues long. Germline assignment: CDR1 SQVTM and CDR2 ANQGSEA. CDR3 bases read: TGCAGCGTCCGATTACCGACAGGGTTCTCCTACAATGAG. Protein: CSVRLPTGFSYNE. The full CDR3 reads CSVRLPTGFSYNEQFF.

The table lists this clone with a few counts. Sequencing ends 3 residues short of the CDR3 end; the germline J gene provides the rest. V usage is TRBV16 and J usage is TRBJ1-1, with D possibly TRBD1 on 5 matching bases. The CDR3 loop spans 15 amino acids. The germline V gene has CDR1 KGHSY and CDR2 FQNENV. Trimming took off 0 bases at V and 1 base at J, with 9 bases between the two ends. CDR3 sequence: CASSQSRQGNTEAFF. The DNA read from the CDR3 is TGTGCCAGCAGCCAATCGCGGCAGGGGAACACTGAA.

The table lists this clone with many counts. From the germline J gene comes the end of the CDR3, since the read stops 3 residues before it. J is TRBJ1-5 and V is TRBV19; TRBD1 matches at 7 bases. CDR1 and CDR2 from the germline V gene are LNHDA and SQIVND (reference sequence). The V and J ends lost 3 bases and 4 bases, in that order; junction bases with no gene match: 12. The CDR3 consists of 17 residues. The CDR3 DNA, read in part, is TGTGCCAGTAGTATGGGGACCCGGGACAGACAAAATCAGCCC. Its protein product is CASSMGTRDRQNQP. The CDR3 in its entirety is CASSMGTRDRQNQPQHF. Full variable domain (missing parts from reference TRBV19 and TRBJ1-5): DGGITQSPKYLFRKEGQNVTLSCEQNLNHDAMYWYRQDPGQGLRLIYYSQIVNDFQKGDIAEGYSVSREKKESFPLTVTSAQKNPTAFYLCASSMGTRDRQNQPQHFGDGTRLSIL.

The table lists this clone with many counts. The read ends 3 residues early relative to the CDR3; the germline J gene fills the gap. V usage is TRBV10-3 and J usage is TRBJ2-5; TRBD1 matches at 9 bases. The CDR3 length is 14 residues. CDR1 is ENHRY and CDR2 is SYGVKD in the germline V gene. V gave up 2 bases and J gave up 4 bases; unmatched junction bases: 2. The CDR3 reads CAISEMGQGETQYF. The CDR3 bases that were read are TGTGCCATCAGTGAGATGGGACAGGGAGAGACC.

This clone was detected many times. The missing CDR3 end, 3 residues past where the read stops, is filled in from the germline J gene. The chain is built from TRBV19 and TRBJ2-1; 9 bases are a match to TRBD1. CDR1 and CDR2 from the germline V gene are LNHDA and SQIVND (reference sequence). This CDR3 has 17 residues. Unmatched junction bases numbered 11, after V lost 3 bases and J lost 5 bases. This chain's CDR3 is CASSIFGTGSENNEQFF. Partial CDR3 DNA: TGTGCCAGTAGTATTTTCGGGACAGGGTCGGAAAACAATGAG.

This clone showed up many times. The read ends 3 residues shy of where the CDR3 ends; the end is completed using the germline J gene. The gene calls are TRBV5-1 and TRBJ1-3; 7 positions agree with TRBD1. This CDR3 spans 14 amino acids. Germline-derived CDR1 and CDR2 are SGHRS and YFSETQ. The V segment lost 5 bases and the J segment 0 bases; nucleotides outside the gene matches: 2. Incomplete CDR3 DNA: TGCGCCAGCAGACAGGGGTACTCTGGAAACACC. This sequence encodes CASRQGYSGNT. The whole CDR3 is CASRQGYSGNTIYF.

This clone was detected many times. The read ends 3 residues early relative to the CDR3; the germline J gene fills the gap. The chain couples TRBV20-1 to TRBJ2-1; 9 nucleotides line up with TRBD1. The CDR3 has 15 residues. The germline gives CDR1 DFQATT, CDR2 SNEGSKA (reference sequence). The trim removed 1 base at V and 8 bases at J, leaving 9 bases unmatched. The CDR3 loop reads CSARVSDRGFHEQFF. The sequenced CDR3 bases are TGCAGTGCTAGAGTCTCGGACAGGGGCTTCCATGAG.

Of note for this clone: The read terminates 3 residues ahead of where the CDR3 ends, so the germline J gene completes it. The chain has TRBV18 and TRBJ2-2, with 10 bases aligning to TRBD2. This CDR3 is 16 amino acids long. CDR1 and CDR2 (germline): KGHSH, LQKENI. V trimming: 2 bases; J trimming: 7 bases; junction bases outside the gene matches: 7. The CDR3 bases that were read are TGTGCCAGCTCACCAACAGCGGGAGGGCCGAACGGGGAG. This translates into CASSPTAGGPNGE. In full, the CDR3 reads CASSPTAGGPNGELFF.

This clone was seen ten or more times. With the read ending 3 residues before the CDR3 end, the germline J gene is used to fill in that end. This chain links TRBV19 with TRBJ2-2; TRBD2 aligns across 9 bases. Trimming took 6 bases from V and 2 from J; bases not matched to a gene: 4. Germline lookup yields CDR1 LNHDA and CDR2 SQIVND (reference sequence). This CDR3 is built from 15 residues. CDR3 amino acids: CASRPTSGNTGELFF. The covered CDR3 bases are TGTGCCAGTAGGCCGACTAGCGGAAACACCGGGGAG.

This clone was picked up many times. Read data end 3 residues before the CDR3 end; the end is taken from the germline J gene. The V gene is TRBV19, the J gene TRBJ2-1, with TRBD2 matching 12 bases. Per germline, CDR1 LNHDA and CDR2 SQIVND (reference sequence). V was pared by 5 bases and J by 6 bases, with 8 bases of the junction left unmatched. CDR3 size: 16 residues. CDR3 loop: CASSPSGRAGLNEQFF. The covered CDR3 bases are TGTGCCAGTAGTCCTAGCGGGAGGGCAGGTCTCAATGAG.

This clone was counted at least ten times. The missing CDR3 end, 3 residues past where the read stops, is filled in from the germline J gene. The V gene is TRBV19, the J gene TRBJ2-1; no clear D. The CDR3 covers 15 residues. Trimming stripped 2 bases from V and 0 bases from J, with 8 bases between. Germline V CDR1 and CDR2: LNHDA, SQIVND (reference sequence). The CDR3 bases that were read are TGTGCCAGTAGTATACCCCTAAGCTCCTACAATGAG. It specifies CASSIPLSSYNE. In full, the CDR3 reads CASSIPLSSYNEQFF.

In this sample, this clone turned up many times. The observed sequence ends 3 residues before the CDR3 terminus, with the missing tail filled in from the germline J gene. This chain links TRBV2 with TRBJ1-5, with 7 bases identical to TRBD1. The CDR3 covers 14 residues. Germline V lookup: CDR1 SNHLY, CDR2 FYNNEI. V lost 7 bases, J lost 7 bases, and 10 bases stayed unmatched. The CDR3 sequence is CASNGGGARQPQHF. The part of the CDR3 DNA that was read is TGTGCCAGCAACGGAGGGGGCGCGAGGCAGCCC.

As concerns this clone: The read terminates 3 residues before the CDR3 end, so the remaining end is supplied by the germline J gene. This rearrangement joins TRBV20-1 to TRBJ2-5; TRBD2 aligns across 7 bases. Unmatched junction bases numbered 5, after V lost 6 bases and J lost 1 base. Germline V gene data show CDR1 as DFQATT and CDR2 as SNEGSKA (reference sequence). The CDR3 spans 13 residues. This CDR3 reads CSARGLVQETQYF. The DNA read from the CDR3 is TGCAGTGCGCGCGGACTAGTCCAAGAGACC.

At least ten counts were recorded for this clone. CDR3 DNA, as far as it was read: TGTGCCAGTAGGACTAGCGGGAACACAGATACG. Translating gives CASRTSGNTDT. The CDR3, in full, reads CASRTSGNTDTQYF. This chain uses TRBV19 with TRBJ2-3, with 11 bases matching TRBD2. The read is 3 residues too short to cover the CDR3 end, so that end is filled in from the germline J gene. With 6 bases clipped from V and 2 bases from J, the junction kept 1 base outside the gene matches. CDR3 length equals 14 residues. Germline V CDR1 and CDR2: LNHDA, SQIVND (reference sequence).

This clone was counted at least ten times. The CDR3 extends 3 residues past the end of the read, so its final part is completed from the germline J gene. The rearrangement uses TRBV4-1 and TRBJ2-7, with 7 bases aligning to TRBD2. CDR3 length: 15 residues. V shed 1 base and J 6 bases; nucleotides not matched to a gene: 9. Germline CDR1 is MGHRA and CDR2 is YSYEKL. CDR3 bases read: TGCGCCAGCAGCCAAGTTAGTGCGGGAGTCGGCGAG. This codes for CASSQVSAGVGE. The full CDR3 reads CASSQVSAGVGEQYF.

There are many counts of this clone. Coverage ceases 3 residues before the CDR3 finishes, and the germline J gene fills in the end. V is TRBV10-3 and J is TRBJ2-3, with TRBD1 as a possible D gene (6 bases). Germline V gives CDR1 ENHRY, CDR2 SYGVKD. Trimming left V 6 bases short and J 2 bases short, with 15 bases between. The CDR3 has 15 amino acids. Incomplete CDR3 DNA: TGTGCCATCAGGGATCCAGGGGTATACACAGATACG. Translation: CAIRDPGVYTDT. The CDR3 reads in full as CAIRDPGVYTDTQYF.

CDR3 loop: CSARGPELNTEAFF. The part of the CDR3 DNA that was read is TGCAGTGCTAGAGGCCCTGAGCTGAACACTGAA. V is TRBV20-1 and J is TRBJ1-1; D is undetermined. The read is 3 residues too short to cover the CDR3 end, so that end is filled in from the germline J gene. Trimming cost V 1 base and J 0 bases, with 9 bases left between them. From germline, CDR1 is DFQATT and CDR2 SNEGSKA (reference sequence). This CDR3 is 14 amino acids long.

Comments on this clone: The CDR3 end falls 3 residues outside the read, so it is completed with the germline J gene. This chain links TRBV2 with TRBJ2-5; unclear D gene. V shed 1 base and J shed 5 bases, with 5 bases lying between them. This CDR3 comprises 12 residues. From germline, CDR1 is SNHLY and CDR2 FYNNEI. The part of the CDR3 DNA that was read is TGTGCCAGCAGTGAAGGTGGCGAGACC. Residues: CASSEGGET. The CDR3 in full is CASSEGGETQYF.

This clone was found many times. With the read ending 3 residues before the CDR3 end, the germline J gene is used to fill in that end. The V gene is TRBV20-1, the J gene TRBJ2-7; TRBD2 agrees at 7 bases. The V segment lost 3 bases and the J segment 6 bases; nucleotides outside the gene matches: 11. Germline CDR1 reads DFQATT; CDR2 reads SNEGSKA (reference sequence). The CDR3 spans 14 residues. The CDR3 DNA, read in part, is TGCAGTGCTAGGGGAAGCGGGAAGTTCTTCGAG. It translates to CSARGSGKFFE. The entire CDR3 protein is CSARGSGKFFEQYF.

This clone appeared many times. The read terminates 3 residues ahead of where the CDR3 ends, so the germline J gene completes it. The chain carries TRBV10-3 and TRBJ1-5; D ambiguous. Trimming removed 4 bases at V and 6 bases at J, with 13 bases between. The CDR3 runs 14 residues. CDR1 ENHRY and CDR2 SYGVKD come from the germline V gene. The part of the CDR3 DNA that was read is TGTGCCATCAGTGCTCACGGCCCGGGTCAGCCC. Translation: CAISAHGPGQP. In full, the CDR3 is CAISAHGPGQPQHF.